This T cell receptor (beta chain) was recovered during a study of shared clonotypes between healthy human individuals. The V end lost 4 bases, the J end lost 2 bases, and 3 bases lay between the germline ends. CDR3 length: 11 amino acids. Germline CDR1 reads SGHTS; CDR2 reads YDEGEE. TCRdb's table, derived via immunoSEQ multiplex PCR, lists solely in-frame clones and lacks some. The data show about 2.1 million clones, over 85% seen once. CD45RO-negative, CCR7-positively selected cells formed the naive CD8 fraction, excluding terminally differentiated effector memory CD45RA+ cells. The chain employs TRBV5-8 and TRBJ2-5, with D uncertain. This sequence originates from a man between 18 and 35 years old in good health. Some clones in this sample may be carry-over from other donors' samples. The source material was naive CD8+ T cells from PBMCs. This CDR3 is CASSIQETQYF. The CDR3 DNA reads as TGTGCCAGCAGCATACAAGAGACCCAGTACTTC. Full variable domain (outside the CDR3, taken from reference TRBV5-8 and TRBJ2-5): EAGVTQSPTHLIKTRGQQATLRCSPISGHTSVYWYQQALGLGLQFLLWYDEGEERNRGNFPPRFSGRQFPNYSSELNVNALELEDSALYLCASSIQETQYFGPGTRLLVL.